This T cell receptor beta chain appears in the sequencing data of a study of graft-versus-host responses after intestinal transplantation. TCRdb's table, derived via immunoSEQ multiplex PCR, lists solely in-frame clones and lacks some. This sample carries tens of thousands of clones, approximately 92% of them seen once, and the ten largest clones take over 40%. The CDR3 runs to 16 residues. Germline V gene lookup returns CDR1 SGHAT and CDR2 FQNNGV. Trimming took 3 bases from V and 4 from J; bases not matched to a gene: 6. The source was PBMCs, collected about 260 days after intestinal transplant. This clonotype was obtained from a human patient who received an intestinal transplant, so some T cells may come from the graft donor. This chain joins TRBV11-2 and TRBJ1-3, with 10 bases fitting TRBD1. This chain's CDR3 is CASSFTGGQGGNTIYF. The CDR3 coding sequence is TGTGCCAGCAGCTTCACAGGGGGACAGGGGGGAAACACCATATATTTT.